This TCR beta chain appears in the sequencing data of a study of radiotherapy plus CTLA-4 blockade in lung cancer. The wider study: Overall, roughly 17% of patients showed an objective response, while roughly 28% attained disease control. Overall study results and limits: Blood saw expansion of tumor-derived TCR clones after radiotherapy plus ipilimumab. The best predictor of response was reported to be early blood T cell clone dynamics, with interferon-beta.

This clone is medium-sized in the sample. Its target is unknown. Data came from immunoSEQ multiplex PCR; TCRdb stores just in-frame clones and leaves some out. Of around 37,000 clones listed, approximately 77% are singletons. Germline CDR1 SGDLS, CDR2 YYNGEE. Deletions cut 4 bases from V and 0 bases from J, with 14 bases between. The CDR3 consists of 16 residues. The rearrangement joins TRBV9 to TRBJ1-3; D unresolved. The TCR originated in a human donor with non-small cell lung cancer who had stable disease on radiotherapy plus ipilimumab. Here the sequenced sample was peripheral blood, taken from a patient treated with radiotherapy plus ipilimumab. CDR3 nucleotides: TGTGCCAGCAGCCCCCCTAGGCAGCTCTCTGGAAACACCATATATTTT. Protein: CASSPPRQLSGNTIYF. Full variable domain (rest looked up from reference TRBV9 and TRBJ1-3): DSGVTQTPKHLITATGQRVTLRCSPRSGDLSVYWYQQSLDQGLQFLIQYYNGEERAKGNILERFSAQQFPDLHSELNLSSLELGDSALYFCASSPPRQLSGNTIYFGEGSWLTVV.